This TCR beta chain emerged from a study of CD8 T cells in ankylosing spondylitis. About this clonotype: Its antigen remains unidentified.

Study results and limitations: A motif of 7 or 8 highly homologous TCR beta variants was seen as apparently characteristic of ankylosing spondylitis blood.

Library preparation for TCR beta used quantitative 5'-RACE with molecular barcodes. TCRdb reprocessed the 5' RACE reads via MiXCR and lists one record per CDR3 protein. The data contain about 130,000 distinct CDR3 sequences, roughly 15% of them singletons. The germline V gene has CDR1 SGHAT and CDR2 FQNNGV. J lost 2 bases, V lost 2 bases, and 9 bases had no gene match. The CDR3 length is 17 residues. The source of this sequence is a female donor with ankylosing spondylitis or in good health (not recorded which). The chain joins TRBV11-2 to TRBJ2-5, with 9 positions matching TRBD2. Material for sequencing was blood, either unsorted or a sorted T cell fraction (not recorded which). The chain's CDR3 is CASSLNGAAGGQETQYF. CDR3 nucleotides: TGTGCCAGCAGCTTAAATGGGGCAGCGGGGGGACAAGAGACCCAGTACTTC. The full variable domain, with the rest looked up from reference TRBV11-2 and TRBJ2-5, is EAGVAQSPRYKIIEKRQSVAFWCNPISGHATLYWYQQILGQGPKLLIQFQNNGVVDDSQLPKDRFSAERLKGVDSTLKIQPAKLEDSAVYLCASSLNGAAGGQETQYFGPGTRLLVL.